This is a list of T cell receptor beta chains from one sample in a study of ipilimumab plus nivolumab after autologous stem cell transplantation. Assay: immunoSEQ multiplex PCR; the TCRdb copy retains only in-frame clones and omits some. The table shows roughly 10,000 clones, with 78% occurring only once. This specimen consisted of PBMCs, obtained in a trial of ipilimumab plus nivolumab as post-transplant consolidation. The receptors here all came from a male donor with diffuse large B-cell lymphoma. Each CDR3 is given with its conserved first and last residue. The D gene is left open where the match is weak. The listing skips clone size in some rows; elsewhere it reads once, few, many or a size class.

19	.	.	TRBV21-1	TRBJ2-2	TGTGCCAGCAGCGATCGGGACATTTCCCGGACCGTTAGGGCCGGGGAGCTGTTTTTT	CASSDRDISRTVRAGELFF
13	few	.	TRBV19	TRBJ1-1	TGTGCCAGTAGTATTAATTCGAACACTGAAGCTTTCTTT	CASSINSNTEAFF
14	.	.	TRBV5-6	TRBJ1-5	TGTGCCAGCAGCGGCGGGACCCAGAATCAGCCCCAGCATTTT	CASSGGTQNQPQHF
13	.	.	TRBV28	TRBJ1-5	TGTGCCAGCAGTTTACAGGGAAATCAGCCCCAGCATTTT	CASSLQGNQPQHF
15	few	.	TRBV7-6	TRBJ1-5	TGTGCCAGCAGCAAATTACAGGGTGTCAATCAGCCCCAGCATTTT	CASSKLQGVNQPQHF
15	.	.	TRBV7-9	TRBJ2-6	TGTGCCAGCAGCTTGGGTTTCTCTGGGGCCAACGTCCTGACTTTC	CASSLGFSGANVLTF
15	.	.	TRBV19	TRBJ1-5	TGTGCCAGTAGTATAAATGGACCTCAAAATCAGCCCCAGCATTTT	CASSINGPQNQPQHF
13	.	.	TRBV5-4	TRBJ2-2	TGTGCCAGCAGCTTGGGACACACCGGGGAGCTGTTTTTT	CASSLGHTGELFF
13	few	.	TRBV2	TRBJ1-1	TGTGCCAGCAGCCTAAGAATGAACACTGAAGCTTTCTTT	CASSLRMNTEAFF
12	.	.	TRBV10-3	TRBJ1-3	TGTGCCATCAAACAGGAGGGCAGGGGCATATATTTT	CAIKQEGRGIYF
15	.	TRBD1	TRBV19	TRBJ1-2	TGTGCCACCGCCGGGACAGGGCATAAAAACTATGGCTACACCTTC	CATAGTGHKNYGYTF
13	few	.	TRBV28	TRBJ1-2	TGTGCCAGCAGTTTACTACAGAACTATGGCTACACCTTC	CASSLLQNYGYTF
12	.	.	TRBV5-5	TRBJ2-1	TGTGCCAGCATCAACCGGGGGAATGAGCAGTTCTTC	CASINRGNEQFF
15	.	.	TRBV27	TRBJ1-3	TGTGCCAGCAGTTTGGGTGGGGGCCAGGGAAACACCATATATTTT	CASSLGGGQGNTIYF